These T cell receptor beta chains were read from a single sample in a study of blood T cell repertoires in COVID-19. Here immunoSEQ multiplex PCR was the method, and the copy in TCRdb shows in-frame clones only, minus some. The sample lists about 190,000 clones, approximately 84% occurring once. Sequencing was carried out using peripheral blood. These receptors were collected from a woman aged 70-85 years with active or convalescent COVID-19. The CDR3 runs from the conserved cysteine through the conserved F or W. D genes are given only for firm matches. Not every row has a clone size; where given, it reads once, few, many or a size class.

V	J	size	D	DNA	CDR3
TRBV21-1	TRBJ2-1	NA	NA	TGTGCCAGCAGCAAATGTTCCAGAGCGGGACGGGTAAGCGATGAGCAGTTCTTC	CASSKCSRAGRVSDEQFF
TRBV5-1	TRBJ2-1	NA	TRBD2	TGCGCCAGCAGCAAACTTACCGGGACTAGCGGGAGGGATGAGCAGTTCTTC	CASSKLTGTSGRDEQFF
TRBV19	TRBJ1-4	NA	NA	TGTGCCAGTAGTTTCCGGACAGTGCGAGGAGAAAAACTGTTTTTT	CASSFRTVRGEKLFF
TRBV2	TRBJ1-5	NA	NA	TGTGCCAGCAGTGAATCAGGGCCCGCGCAGCCCCAGCATTTT	CASSESGPAQPQHF
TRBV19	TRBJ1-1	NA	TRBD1	TGTGCCAGTAGTTCGGACAGGGGGGGGATCACTGAAGCTTTCTTT	CASSSDRGGITEAFF
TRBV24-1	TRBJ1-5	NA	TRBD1	TGTGCCACCAGTGATGATAAGGGGGCAAGCAATCAGCCCCAGCATTTT	CATSDDKGASNQPQHF
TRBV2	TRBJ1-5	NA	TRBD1	TGTGCCAGCAGCAAAGGACAGGGCGGAGCAAATCAGCCCCAGCATTTT	CASSKGQGGANQPQHF
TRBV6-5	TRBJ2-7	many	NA	TGTGCCAGCACTTGGGGGGACAGTCCTCGGGAGCAGTACTTC	CASTWGDSPREQYF
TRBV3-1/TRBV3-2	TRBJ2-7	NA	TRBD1	TGTGCCAGCAGCCTAAACAGGGGGCCTTACGAGCAGTACTTC	CASSLNRGPYEQYF
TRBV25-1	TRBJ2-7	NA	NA	TGTGCCAGCCTTGGTTGGGAGCCCTACGAGCAGTACTTC	CASLGWEPYEQYF